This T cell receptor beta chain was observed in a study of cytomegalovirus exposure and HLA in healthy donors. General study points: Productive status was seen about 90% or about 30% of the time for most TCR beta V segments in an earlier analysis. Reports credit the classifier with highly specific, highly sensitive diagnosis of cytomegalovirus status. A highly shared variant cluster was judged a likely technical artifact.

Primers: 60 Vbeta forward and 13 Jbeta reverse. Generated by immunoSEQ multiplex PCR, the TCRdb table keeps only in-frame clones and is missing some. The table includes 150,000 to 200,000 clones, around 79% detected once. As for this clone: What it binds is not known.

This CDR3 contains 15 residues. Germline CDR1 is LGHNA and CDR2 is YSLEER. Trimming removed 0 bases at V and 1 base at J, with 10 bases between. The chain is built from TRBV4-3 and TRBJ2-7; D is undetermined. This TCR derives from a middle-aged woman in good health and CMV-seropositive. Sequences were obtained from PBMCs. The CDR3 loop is CASSQDSSLSYEQYF. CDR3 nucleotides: TGCGCCAGCAGCCAAGATAGTTCACTGTCCTACGAGCAGTACTTC.